Listed below are T cell receptor beta chains from one sample, sequenced in a study of CD8 T cells in Susac syndrome. TCRdb called the immunoSEQ multiplex PCR reads again in MiXCR, with one record for every CDR3 protein. The table has about 300,000 distinct CDR3 sequences, around nine tenths seen once; the top ten hold around 0.18%. Sequencing was carried out using CD8+ T cells from PBMCs. These receptor sequences come from a human donor with multiple sclerosis. CDR3s include the opening cysteine and the closing phenylalanine or tryptophan.

13,TRBJ1-1,TRBV20-1,CSARGYLNTEAFF
14,TRBJ1-1,TRBV30,CAWRSFGFSTEAFF
14,TRBJ1-1,TRBV6-2/TRBV6-3,CASSYGQSNTEAFF
13,TRBJ2-1,TRBV2,CASRDSNYNEQFF
11,TRBJ1-1,TRBV7-9,CASSLDGGAFF
14,TRBJ2-1,TRBV10-3,CATLPGQGADEQFF
15,TRBJ2-1,TRBV27,CASSPRIADYNEQFF
15,TRBJ2-1,TRBV7-9,CASSLAVGARNEQFF
16,TRBJ2-7,TRBV7-9,CASSSTTSSAVYEQYF
15,TRBJ1-2,TRBV27,CASSLQAGAGYGYTF
13,TRBJ1-3,TRBV29-1,CSATGGIGNTIYF
17,TRBJ2-3,TRBV9,CASSLRTSGRGTDTQYF
18,TRBJ2-4,TRBV30,CAWSSRQGRWMAKNIQYF
13,TRBJ2-1,TRBV6-2/TRBV6-3,CASTNEGLGEQFF
14,TRBJ1-5,TRBV30,CAWSVGGTGQPQHF
13,TRBJ1-1,TRBV27,CASSLSRGREAFF
16,TRBJ2-5,TRBV7-2,CASSLEGRGQPETQYF
16,TRBJ2-1,TRBV5-6,CASSLEASGSGNEQFF
12,TRBJ2-1,TRBV14,CASSALPAGQFF
12,TRBJ1-6,TRBV20-1,CSARDLGGTLHF
14,TRBJ1-2,TRBV5-1,CAGLGTSENYGYTF
15,TRBJ2-2,TRBV12-3/TRBV12-4,CASILGTANTGELFF
14,TRBJ2-3,TRBV15,CATMGGLGTDTQYF
13,TRBJ1-5,TRBV24-1,CATSETGVQPQHF
16,TRBJ2-7,TRBV9,CASSVSAGTGFYEQYF
14,TRBJ2-7,TRBV9,CASSPRTPKDEQYF
15,TRBJ1-3,TRBV28,CASSHRQFSGNTIYF
16,TRBJ2-1,TRBV7-2,CASSLLGGNSYNEQFF
18,TRBJ1-2,TRBV4-2,CASSQDRAGTYTNYGYTF
14,TRBJ2-7,TRBV28,CASSSMSQDYEQYF
12,TRBJ1-1,TRBV12-3/TRBV12-4,CASSLGYAEAFF
15,TRBJ1-2,TRBV6-5,CASNNKQGQNYGYTF
11,TRBJ2-1,TRBV27,CASRKNNEQFF
16,TRBJ1-2,TRBV27,CASSLSGTGVNYGYTF
16,TRBJ2-7,TRBV3-1,CASSQDQGFKAYEQYF
18,TRBJ2-1,TRBV20-1,CSARVLAGALSSYNEQFF
14,TRBJ2-1,TRBV6-4,CASSRDGTLDEQFF
10,TRBJ2-1,TRBV20-1,CSARDPRQFF
15,TRBJ1-2,TRBV12-5,CASGLWSGADYGYTF
14,TRBJ1-1,TRBV5-5,CASSLARGHTEAFF
15,TRBJ2-1,TRBV4-3,CASSQERGTYNEQFF
14,TRBJ1-6,TRBV2,CASRRTGGNSPLHF
15,TRBJ2-3,TRBV30,CAWSTTGATTDTQYF
14,TRBJ2-1,TRBV5-1,CASSLASGVNEQFF
14,TRBJ2-7,TRBV6-5,CASSYSGGPYEQYF
16,TRBJ2-2,TRBV6-2/TRBV6-3,CASTPTGQINTGELFF
16,TRBJ2-7,TRBV12-3/TRBV12-4,CASSQDSWMESYEQYF
14,TRBJ2-1,TRBV19,CASSLASSYNEQFF
14,TRBJ2-7,TRBV20-1,CSAPDYEKVYEQYF
13,TRBJ1-2,TRBV29-1,CSVAGQGIDGYTF
16,TRBJ2-2,TRBV7-3,CASSLTAGVGTGELFF
16,TRBJ2-5,TRBV6-2/TRBV6-3,CASSYGLAAYQETQYF